This T cell receptor (beta chain) originates from a study of T cell responses to AZD1222 COVID-19 vaccine. This CDR3 has 13 residues. V was trimmed by 1 base and J by 5 bases, leaving 9 bases between them. Germline V CDR1 and CDR2: SGHRS, YFSETQ. The study, taken as a whole, reports: Possibly, clonal diversity was underestimated; donors were largely white British and included more females. After two AZD1222 doses, spike-specific TCR breadth and depth rose versus day 0.

Sequencing used immunoSEQ multiplex PCR; TCRdb keeps in-frame clones, though not all of them. This sample yields 150,000 to 180,000 clones, of which 85% to 95% are seen a single time; more than 1.3% belongs to the top ten. This clone came up a few times. Its antigen remains unknown. This sample comprised peripheral blood, obtained 28 days after the second AZD1222 dose. This receptor was taken from an adult who received the AZD1222 COVID-19 vaccine. The chain employs TRBV5-1 and TRBJ1-1; D gene unclear. CDR3 sequence: CASSLPPGTEAFF. The CDR3 DNA sequence: TGCGCCAGCAGCTTGCCGCCCGGGACTGAAGCTTTCTTT. The variable domain in full, completed from reference TRBV5-1 and TRBJ1-1, reads KAGVTQTPRYLIKTRGQQVTLSCSPISGHRSVSWYQQTPGQGLQFLFEYFSETQRNKGNFPGRFSGRQFSNSRSEMNVSTLELGDSALYLCASSLPPGTEAFFGQGTRLTVV.